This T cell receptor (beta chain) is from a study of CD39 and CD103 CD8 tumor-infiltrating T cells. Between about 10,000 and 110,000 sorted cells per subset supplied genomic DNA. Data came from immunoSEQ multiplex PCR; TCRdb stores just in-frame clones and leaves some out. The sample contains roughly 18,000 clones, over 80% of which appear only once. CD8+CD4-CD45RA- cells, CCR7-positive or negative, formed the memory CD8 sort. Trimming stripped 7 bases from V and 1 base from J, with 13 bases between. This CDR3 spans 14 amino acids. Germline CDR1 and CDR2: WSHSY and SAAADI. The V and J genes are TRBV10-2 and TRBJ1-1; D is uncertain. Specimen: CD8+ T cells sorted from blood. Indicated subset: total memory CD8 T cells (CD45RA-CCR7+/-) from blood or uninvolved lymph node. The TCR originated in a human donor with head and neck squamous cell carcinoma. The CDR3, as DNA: TGCGCCAGCAACCGGGGTGGAGGGAACACTGAAGCTTTCTTT. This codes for CASNRGGGNTEAFF.